A single T cell receptor beta chain is shown here with its context. Its antigen is not known. This entry belongs to a study of PD-1 blockade in classical Hodgkin lymphoma. Findings of the study overall: CD4+ TCR diversity, unlike CD8+, climbed significantly by C4D1.

This CDR3 region has 21 residues. CDR1 is ENHRY, CDR2 SYGVKD, per germline. V was pared by 4 bases and J by 0 bases, with 17 bases of the junction left unmatched. All the patients suffered relapse after autologous stem cell transplantation, and brentuximab vedotin exposure differed. The method was immunoSEQ multiplex PCR; TCRdb's version includes in-frame clones alone and lacks a portion of them. There are around 4,100 clones in the sample; around three fifths occur only once, and 37% lies in the top ten. The gene calls are TRBV10-3 and TRBJ2-7; 14 nucleotides match TRBD2. This sequence was found in a human donor with classical Hodgkin lymphoma. Sequenced material: peripheral blood mononuclear cells (PBMCs), taken at baseline. The CDR3 nucleotides are TGTGCCATCAGTGCAATAGGGGGGACTAGCGGGGGCCCTCTAAGCTCCTACGAGCAGTACTTC. Translating it yields CAISAIGGTSGGPLSSYEQYF.